These 5 T cell receptor beta chains came from one sample sequenced in a study of blood T cell repertoires in COVID-19 (dated by TCRdb to about 2020). Libraries were prepared through the immunoSEQ multiplex PCR assay. The immuneACCESS repertoire file appears here via TCRdb, limited to in-frame rearrangements. These files lack a portion of the clones; in checked studies, under half of the deficit traces to unresolved V genes, and the cause of the others is not known. Counted in this sample were 55,000 to 75,000 clones; 84% of them appeared once. The ten most abundant clones make up roughly a sixth of the sample. The sequencing input was peripheral blood. The receptors were sampled from a man aged 55 to 70 with COVID-19, enrolled during active disease.

CDR3 nucleotide sequence: TGTGCCACCAGTGACGCTACTAGCGGGAGAATGGATACGCAGTATTTT. Amino acid sequence: CATSDATSGRMDTQYF. The rearrangement joins TRBV24-1 to TRBJ2-3, with 11 bases lining up with TRBD2. Germline values: CDR1 KGHDR, CDR2 SFDVKD. This CDR3 contains 16 residues. Trimming at V came to 4 bases and at J to 6 bases, leaving 8 bases not matched to a gene.

The chain joins TRBV2 to TRBJ1-5, with 7 bases that match TRBD1. Per germline, CDR1 SNHLY and CDR2 FYNNEI. The J segment lost 4 bases and the V segment lost 6 bases, leaving 3 bases of the junction unmatched. CDR3 length: 13 amino acids. DNA of the CDR3: TGTGCCAGCAGGGACAGGAATAATCAGCCCCAGCATTTT. It codes for CASRDRNNQPQHF. The whole variable domain, remainder taken from reference TRBV2 and TRBJ1-5, is EPEVTQTPSHQVTQMGQEVILRCVPISNHLYFYWYRQILGQKVEFLVSFYNNEISEKSEIFDDQFSVERPDGSNFTLKIRSTKLEDSAMYFCASRDRNNQPQHFGDGTRLSIL.

The chain links TRBV5-6 to TRBJ1-2, with 8 positions matching TRBD1. CDR3 length: 15 amino acids. The germline CDR1 and CDR2 sequences are SGHDT and YYEEEE. Losses at the gene ends were 4 bases for V and 4 bases for J; bases not matched to a gene: 9. The CDR3 DNA reads TGTGCCAGCAGCCCCTCGGGACAGGAGTTCTATGGCTACACCTTC. This gives the protein CASSPSGQEFYGYTF.

This chain uses TRBV24-1 with TRBJ1-5; TRBD1 matches at 9 bases. Germline assignment: CDR1 KGHDR and CDR2 SFDVKD. This CDR3 is 17 amino acids long. Losses at the gene ends were 3 bases for V and 6 bases for J; bases not matched to a gene: 11. CDR3 amino acids: CATSDAGTGYSSQPQHF. The CDR3 DNA sequence: TGTGCCACCAGTGATGCAGGGACAGGGTATTCTAGTCAGCCCCAGCATTTT.

This clone was counted a few times. The rearrangement joins TRBV7-3 to TRBJ2-1; TRBD2 is a possible D gene (6 bases). CDR1 is SGHTA and CDR2 is FQGTGA in the germline V gene. V gave up 4 bases and J gave up 8 bases, with 12 bases separating them. The CDR3 is made up of 13 amino acids. The CDR3 is CASSWGERYEQFF. The CDR3 nucleotides read TGTGCCAGCAGCTGGGGGGAGCGGTATGAGCAGTTCTTC.